Reported below is one TCR beta chain. This specimen comes from a study of blood T cell repertoires in COVID-19. On the study more broadly: Samples taken during acute and convalescent COVID-19 were collected in the United States, Italy and Spain. From T cells, B-cell-depleted T cells, or PBMCs came the material, which was cDNA or gDNA.

From germline, CDR1 is SGHKS and CDR2 YYEKEE (reference sequence). V was clipped by 2 bases and J by 4 bases; unmatched bases: 11. The CDR3 runs 18 residues. How the authors handled the data: Quantification of nucleated cells was approximated via reference gene primer amplification. The protocol was immunoSEQ multiplex PCR, while the TCRdb copy is restricted to in-frame clones and leaves out a portion. That table gives V, J and clone size, and the DNA gave D and trimming. The sample has 200,000 to 250,000 clones, roughly 82% seen once. The origin of this receptor is a man aged 45-65 years with active or convalescent COVID-19. V usage is TRBV5-5 and J usage is TRBJ2-7, with 14 bases fitting TRBD2. The sample consisted of peripheral blood. The CDR3 reads CASSFGGLAGAGGYEQYF. The CDR3, as DNA: TGTGCCAGCAGCTTCGGGGGACTAGCGGGAGCAGGGGGGTACGAGCAGTACTTC.